This T cell receptor (beta chain) was sequenced for a study of cytomegalovirus exposure and HLA in healthy donors. Overall study: Among the 300 to 400 donors who were genotyped, 81% fell in the genetic ancestry cluster that is associated with self-reported Caucasian donors. Study-wide results and caveats: On later analysis, the bulk of CMV-associated TCR beta chains appeared to be HLA-restricted.

PCR used 60 Vbeta primers and 13 Jbeta primers. Libraries were prepared by immunoSEQ multiplex PCR; TCRdb keeps only in-frame clonotypes and omits some of them. This table has 100,000 to 150,000 clones, 75% to 90% appearing once. Worth noting for this clone: Its target is unknown.

The CDR3 has 13 residues. V dropped 8 bases and J dropped 0 bases, with 8 bases sitting between them. CDR1 and CDR2 from the germline V gene are MNHEY and SMNVEV (reference sequence). Material: PBMCs. This clonotype was obtained from a man aged 25-45 years in good health and CMV-seronegative. The chain joins TRBV27 to TRBJ2-1; D perhaps matches TRBD1 (5 bases). The CDR3 loop is CASARVSYNEQFF. The CDR3 DNA is TGTGCCAGCGCCAGGGTCTCCTACAATGAGCAGTTCTTC.